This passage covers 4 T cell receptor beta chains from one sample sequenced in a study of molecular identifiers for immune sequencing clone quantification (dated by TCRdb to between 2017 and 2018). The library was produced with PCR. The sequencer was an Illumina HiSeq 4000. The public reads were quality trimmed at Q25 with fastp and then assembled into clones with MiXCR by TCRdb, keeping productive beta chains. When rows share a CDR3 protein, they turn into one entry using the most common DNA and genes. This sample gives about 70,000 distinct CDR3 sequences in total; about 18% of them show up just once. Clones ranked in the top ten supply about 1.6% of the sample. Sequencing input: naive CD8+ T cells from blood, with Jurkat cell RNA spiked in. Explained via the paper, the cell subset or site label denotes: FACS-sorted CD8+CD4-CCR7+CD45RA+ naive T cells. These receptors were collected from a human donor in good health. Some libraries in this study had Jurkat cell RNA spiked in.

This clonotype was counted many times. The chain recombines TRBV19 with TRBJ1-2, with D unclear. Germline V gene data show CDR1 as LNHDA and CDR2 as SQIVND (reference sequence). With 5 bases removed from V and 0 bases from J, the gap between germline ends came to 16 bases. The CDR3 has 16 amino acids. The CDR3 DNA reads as TGTGCCAGTAGTCCCAGTAGTACGACAACTAACTATGGCTACACCTTC. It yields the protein CASSPSSTTTNYGYTF.

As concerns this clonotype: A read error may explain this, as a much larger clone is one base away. CDR3 DNA sequence: TGTGCCAGCAATTACTACACTAGCTACTACAATGAGCAGTTCTTC. Translation: CASNYYTSYYNEQFF. V usage is TRBV6-2 or TRBV6-3 and J usage is TRBJ2-1; D possibly corresponds to TRBD2 (6 bases). This CDR3 contains 15 residues. From germline, CDR1 is MNHEY and CDR2 SVGEGT.

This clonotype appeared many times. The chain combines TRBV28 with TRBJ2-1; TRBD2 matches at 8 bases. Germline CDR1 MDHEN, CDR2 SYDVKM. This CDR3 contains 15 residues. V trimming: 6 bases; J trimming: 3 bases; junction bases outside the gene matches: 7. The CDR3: CASRLTSASYNEQFF. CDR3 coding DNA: TGTGCCAGCAGGCTGACTAGCGCAAGCTACAATGAGCAGTTCTTC. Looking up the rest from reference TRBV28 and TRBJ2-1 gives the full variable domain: DVKVTQSSRYLVKRTGEKVFLECVQDMDHENMFWYRQDPGLGLRLIYFSYDVKMKEKGDIPEGYSVSREKKERFSLILESASTNQTSMYLCASRLTSASYNEQFFGPGTRLTVL.

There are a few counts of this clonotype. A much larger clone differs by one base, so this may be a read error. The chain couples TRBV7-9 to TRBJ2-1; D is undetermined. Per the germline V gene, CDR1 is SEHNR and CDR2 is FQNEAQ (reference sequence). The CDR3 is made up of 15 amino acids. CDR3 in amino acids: CASNLVPSSYNEQSF. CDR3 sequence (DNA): TGTGCCAGCAACCTGGTGCCGAGCTCCTACAATGAGCAGTCCTTC.